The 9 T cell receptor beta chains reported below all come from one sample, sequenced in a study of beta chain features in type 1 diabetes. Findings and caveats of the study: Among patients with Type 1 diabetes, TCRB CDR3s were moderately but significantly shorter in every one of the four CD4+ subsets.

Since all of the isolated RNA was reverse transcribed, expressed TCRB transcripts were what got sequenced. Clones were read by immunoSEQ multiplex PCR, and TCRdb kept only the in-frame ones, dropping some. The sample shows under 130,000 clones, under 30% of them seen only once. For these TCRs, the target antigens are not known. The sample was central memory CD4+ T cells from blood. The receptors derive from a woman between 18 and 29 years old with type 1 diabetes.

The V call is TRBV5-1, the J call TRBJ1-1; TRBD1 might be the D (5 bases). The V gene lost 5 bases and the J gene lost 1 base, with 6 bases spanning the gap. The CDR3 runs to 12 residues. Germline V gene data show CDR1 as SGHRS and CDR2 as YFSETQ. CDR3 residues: CASRDTNTEAFF. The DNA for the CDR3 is TGCGCCAGCAGGGACACGAACACTGAAGCTTTCTTT. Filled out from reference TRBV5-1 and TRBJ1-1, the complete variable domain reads KAGVTQTPRYLIKTRGQQVTLSCSPISGHRSVSWYQQTPGQGLQFLFEYFSETQRNKGNFPGRFSGRQFSNSRSEMNVSTLELGDSALYLCASRDTNTEAFFGQGTRLTVV.

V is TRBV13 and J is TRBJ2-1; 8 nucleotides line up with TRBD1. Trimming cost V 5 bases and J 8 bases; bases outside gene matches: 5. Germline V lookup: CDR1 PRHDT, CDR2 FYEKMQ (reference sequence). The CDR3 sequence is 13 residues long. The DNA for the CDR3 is TGTGCCAGCAGCGGCAGGGGGCAGGATGAGCAGTTCTTC. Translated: CASSGRGQDEQFF.

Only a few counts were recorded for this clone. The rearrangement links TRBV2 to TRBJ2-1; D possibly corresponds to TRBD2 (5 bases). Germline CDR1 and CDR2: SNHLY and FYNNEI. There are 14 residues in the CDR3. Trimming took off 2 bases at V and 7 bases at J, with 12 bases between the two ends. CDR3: CASSESDWKNEQFF. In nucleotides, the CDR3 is TGTGCCAGCAGTGAATCGGACTGGAAGAATGAGCAGTTCTTC.

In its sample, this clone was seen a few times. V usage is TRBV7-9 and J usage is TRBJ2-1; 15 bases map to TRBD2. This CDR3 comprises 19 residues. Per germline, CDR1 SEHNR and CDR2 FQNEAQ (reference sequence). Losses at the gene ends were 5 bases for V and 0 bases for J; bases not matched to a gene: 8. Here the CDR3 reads CASSHPGLAGGSSYNEQFF. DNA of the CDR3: TGTGCCAGCAGCCATCCGGGACTAGCGGGAGGCAGCTCCTACAATGAGCAGTTCTTC.

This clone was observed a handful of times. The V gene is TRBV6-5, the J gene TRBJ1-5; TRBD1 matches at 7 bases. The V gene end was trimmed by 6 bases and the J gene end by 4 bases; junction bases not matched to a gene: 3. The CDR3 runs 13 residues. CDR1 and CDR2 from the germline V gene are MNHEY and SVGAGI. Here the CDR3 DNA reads TGTGCCAGCAGCTCACAGGGGAATCAGCCCCAGCATTTT. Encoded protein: CASSSQGNQPQHF.

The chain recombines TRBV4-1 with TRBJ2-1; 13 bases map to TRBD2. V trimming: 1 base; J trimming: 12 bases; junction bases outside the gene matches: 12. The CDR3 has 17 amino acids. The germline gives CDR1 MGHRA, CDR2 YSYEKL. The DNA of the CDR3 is TGCGCCAGCAGCCAAGGGAGACTAGCGGGAGGCAAAAGTGGGCAGTTCTTC. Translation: CASSQGRLAGGKSGQFF.

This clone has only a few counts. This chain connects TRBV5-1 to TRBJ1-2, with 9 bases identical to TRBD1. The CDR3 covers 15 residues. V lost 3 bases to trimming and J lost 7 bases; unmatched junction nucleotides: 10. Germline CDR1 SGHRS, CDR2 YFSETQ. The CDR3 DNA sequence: TGCGCCAGCAGCTCCGGGACAGGGATCCTCGGTGGCTACACCTTC. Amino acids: CASSSGTGILGGYTF.

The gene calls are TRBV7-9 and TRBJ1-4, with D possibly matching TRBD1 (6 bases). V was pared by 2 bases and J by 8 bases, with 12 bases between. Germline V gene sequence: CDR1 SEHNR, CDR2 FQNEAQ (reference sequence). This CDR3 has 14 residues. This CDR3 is CASSLLGQGEKLFF. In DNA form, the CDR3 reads TGTGCCAGCAGCTTATTGGGGCAGGGGGAAAAACTGTTTTTT. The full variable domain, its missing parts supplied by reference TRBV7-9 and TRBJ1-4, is DTGVSQNPRHKITKRGQNVTFRCDPISEHNRLYWYRQTLGQGPEFLTYFQNEAQLEKSRLLSDRFSAERPKGSFSTLEIQRTEQGDSAMYLCASSLLGQGEKLFFGSGTQLSVL.

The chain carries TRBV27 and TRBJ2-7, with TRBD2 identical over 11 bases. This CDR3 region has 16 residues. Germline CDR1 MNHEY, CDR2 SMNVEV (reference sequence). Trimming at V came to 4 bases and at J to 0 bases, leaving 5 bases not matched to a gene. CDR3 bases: TGTGCCAGCAGTTCGCGGACTAGCGGGCGCTCCTACGAGCAGTACTTC. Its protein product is CASSSRTSGRSYEQYF.